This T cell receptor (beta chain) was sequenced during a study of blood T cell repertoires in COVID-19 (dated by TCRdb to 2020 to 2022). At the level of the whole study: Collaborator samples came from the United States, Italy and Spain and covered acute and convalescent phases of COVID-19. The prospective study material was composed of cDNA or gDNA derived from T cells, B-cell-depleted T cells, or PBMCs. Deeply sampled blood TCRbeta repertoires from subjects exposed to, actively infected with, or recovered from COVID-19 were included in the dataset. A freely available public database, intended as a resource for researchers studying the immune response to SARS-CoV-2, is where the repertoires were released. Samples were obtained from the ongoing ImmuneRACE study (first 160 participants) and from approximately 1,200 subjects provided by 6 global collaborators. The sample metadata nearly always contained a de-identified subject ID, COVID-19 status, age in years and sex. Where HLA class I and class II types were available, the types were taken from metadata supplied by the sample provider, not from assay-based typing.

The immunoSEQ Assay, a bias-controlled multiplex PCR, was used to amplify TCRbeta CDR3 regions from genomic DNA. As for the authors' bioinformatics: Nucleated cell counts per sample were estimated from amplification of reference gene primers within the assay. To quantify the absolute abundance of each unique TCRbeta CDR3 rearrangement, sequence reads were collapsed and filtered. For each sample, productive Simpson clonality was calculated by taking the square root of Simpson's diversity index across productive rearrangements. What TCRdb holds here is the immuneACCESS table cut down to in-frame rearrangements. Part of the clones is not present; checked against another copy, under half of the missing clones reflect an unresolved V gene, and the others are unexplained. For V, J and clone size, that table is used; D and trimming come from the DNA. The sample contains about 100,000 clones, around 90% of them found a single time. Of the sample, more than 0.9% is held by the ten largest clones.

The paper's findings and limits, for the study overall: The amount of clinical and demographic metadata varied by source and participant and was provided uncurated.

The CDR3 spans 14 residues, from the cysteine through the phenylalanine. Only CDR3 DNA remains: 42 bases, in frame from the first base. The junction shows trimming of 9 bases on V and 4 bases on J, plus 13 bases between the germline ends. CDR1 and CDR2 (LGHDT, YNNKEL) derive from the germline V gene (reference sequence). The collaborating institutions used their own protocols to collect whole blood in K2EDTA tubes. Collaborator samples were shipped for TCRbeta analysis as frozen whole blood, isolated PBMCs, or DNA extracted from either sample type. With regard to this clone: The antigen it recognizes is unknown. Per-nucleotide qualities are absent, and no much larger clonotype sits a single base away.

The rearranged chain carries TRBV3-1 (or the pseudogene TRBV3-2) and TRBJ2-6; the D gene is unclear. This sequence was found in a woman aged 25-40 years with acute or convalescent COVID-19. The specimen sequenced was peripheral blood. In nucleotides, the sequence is TGTGCCAGTAGCTTGGTGGGCGGGGCCAACGTCCTGACTTTC. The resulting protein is CASSLVGGANVLTF.